Below are 5 T cell receptor beta chains sequenced from a single sample in a study of T cell repertoires in aging, cancer and after chemotherapy. TRB rearrangements spanning V, D and J were amplified using mixed TRB-A/B primers. Each CDR3 protein is one row after TCRdb ran MiXCR on the multiplex PCR reads. The data contain approximately 1,300 distinct CDR3 sequences, less than 30% of them singletons. Peripheral blood genomic DNA, not sorted cells or RNA, was the template. Sample: blood. These receptor sequences come from a human donor with a solid tumor.

V gene TRBV18 combines with J gene TRBJ2-6, with D possibly being TRBD1 (6 bases). The V end lost 0 bases, the J end lost 0 bases, and 12 bases lay between the germline ends. The CDR3 covers 18 residues. Germline values: CDR1 KGHSH, CDR2 LQKENI. CDR3 bases: TGTGCCAGCTCACCACCGACAGGTTTAGTCTCTGGGGCCAACGTCCTGACTTTC. Its protein is CASSPPTGLVSGANVLTF.

This clonotype appeared a few times. This chain links TRBV10-3 with TRBJ2-3; D might be TRBD2 (6 bases). V was cut by 9 bases and J by 5 bases, with 21 bases left in between. The CDR3 length is 15 residues. CDR1 ENHRY and CDR2 SYGVKD come from the germline V gene. CDR3 sequence reads: CAILDGGTEGDTQYF. Written as DNA, the CDR3 is TGTGCCATTTTGGACGGGGGTACCGAGGGAGATACGCAGTATTTT.

The CDR3, as DNA: TGTGCCAGCAGCTTCAGAGGGGCAGAGGAGACCCAGTACTTC. It encodes CASSFRGAEETQYF. This chain joins TRBV5-6 and TRBJ2-5; tentatively, D is TRBD1 or TRBD2 (5 bases each). In germline, CDR1 is SGHDT, CDR2 YYEEEE. The CDR3 has 14 amino acids. Trimming left V 2 bases short and J 5 bases short, with 13 bases between. Based on the CDR3 plus reference TRBV5-6 and TRBJ2-5, the full variable domain is DAGVTQSPTHLIKTRGQQVTLRCSPKSGHDTVSWYQQALGQGPQFIFQYYEEEERQRGNFPDRFSGHQFPNYSSELNVNALLLGDSALYLCASSFRGAEETQYFGPGTRLLVL.

The chain uses TRBV15 and TRBJ1-5; 9 bases match TRBD1. The J segment lost 6 bases and the V segment lost 6 bases, leaving 9 bases of the junction unmatched. The CDR3 has 15 residues. Per the germline V gene, CDR1 is LNHNV and CDR2 is YYDKDF (reference sequence). CDR3 protein: CATSQDRGRSQPQHF. The DNA for the CDR3 is TGTGCCACCAGTCAAGACAGGGGGAGAAGTCAGCCCCAGCATTTT.

This rearrangement joins TRBV10-2 to TRBJ2-2; TRBD2 matches 14 bases. Germline V lookup: CDR1 WSHSY, CDR2 SAAADI. The CDR3 is 16 amino acids. V lost 6 bases to trimming and J lost 4 bases; unmatched junction nucleotides: 4. The CDR3 sequence is CASRGLAGAPTGELFF. The CDR3 DNA follows: TGCGCCAGCAGGGGACTAGCGGGGGCCCCCACCGGGGAGCTGTTTTTT.